The following is a T cell receptor (beta chain) sequence with its context. The data originate from a study of blood T cell repertoires in COVID-19. Study at large: The United States, Italy and Spain were the sources of the acute and convalescent COVID-19 samples. Sources were T cells, B-cell-depleted T cells, or PBMCs; the material itself was cDNA or gDNA.

Generated by immunoSEQ multiplex PCR, the TCRdb table keeps only in-frame clones and is missing some. The data show over 200,000 clones, around four fifths seen once. The TCR originated in a man aged 40-55 years with active or convalescent COVID-19. Sequencing was carried out using peripheral blood.

The CDR3 DNA follows: TGTGCCAGCAGCACGGGGAACTCTGGAAACACCATATATTTT. It is translated as CASSTGNSGNTIYF. The chain couples TRBV7-9 to TRBJ1-3, with unresolved D. The V end was cut by 5 bases, the J end by 0 bases, with 8 bases between. In germline, CDR1 is SEHNR, CDR2 FQNEAQ (reference sequence). This CDR3 has 14 amino acids.